Described below is a single T cell receptor beta chain sequence and its context. Repertoires were generated with immunoSEQ multiplex PCR, while TCRdb's copy carries only in-frame clones and drops some. The sample lists 400,000 to 450,000 clones; around 90% were seen once. The record originates from a study of blood T cell repertoires in COVID-19. On the study more broadly: Researchers got acute and convalescent COVID-19 samples from the United States, Italy and Spain.

Trimming cost V 11 bases and J 4 bases, with 11 bases left between them. This CDR3 spans 11 amino acids. V gene TRBV12-3 or TRBV12-4 combines with J gene TRBJ1-1; D remains ambiguous. Sample: peripheral blood. The receptor comes from a man aged 18 to 30 with COVID-19, enrolled during active disease. CDR3 sequence (DNA): TGTGCCGCTACAGTCGTCACTGAAGCTTTCTTT. Protein: CAATVVTEAFF.